A selection of T cell receptor beta chains follows, all from one sample in a study of shared clonotypes between healthy human individuals. Sequencing used immunoSEQ multiplex PCR; TCRdb keeps in-frame clones, though not all of them. The sample lists 1.6 million or so clones, less than 99% seen once, with about 0.34% in the top ten. Specimen: naive CD4+ T cells sorted from blood. The source is a man in his thirties or forties in good health. CDR3s include the opening cysteine and the closing phenylalanine or tryptophan. Fields, in order: CDR3 protein, J gene, clone size, V gene. Size tells how often a clone was seen (once, few, many) or the class of an expanded clone, and some rows leave it out.

CASSIAGTSSTQYF	TRBJ2-5	.	TRBV19
CASSPPHRGGTYEQYF	TRBJ2-7	once	TRBV5-4
CASSYSILSPPQHF	TRBJ1-5	.	TRBV6-5
CASSEGDRISGNTIYF	TRBJ1-3	.	TRBV2
CASSFRGNTEAFF	TRBJ1-1	.	TRBV28
CASGFDRDYGYTF	TRBJ1-2	.	TRBV27
CASTPQGQNIQYF	TRBJ2-4	.	TRBV19
CASSVADSRAGNTIYF	TRBJ1-3	.	TRBV9
CASSHVTSGSTDTQYF	TRBJ2-3	.	TRBV5-6
CASSPDTYRTDTQYF	TRBJ2-3	.	TRBV18
CASRGPGQGYHEQYF	TRBJ2-7	.	TRBV28
CASSVGASGRNEQFF	TRBJ2-1	.	TRBV9
CASSFSRRDEQFF	TRBJ2-1	.	TRBV11-2
CASSESNLGELFF	TRBJ2-2	.	TRBV10-1
CASSLDRYTQYF	TRBJ2-3	.	TRBV5-4
CASSLPPPRDRQNTEAFF	TRBJ1-1	.	TRBV5-1
CASSWEGAYTEAFF	TRBJ1-1	.	TRBV11-2
CASSELSESEQYF	TRBJ2-7	.	TRBV6-1